This T cell receptor beta chain was sequenced during a study of vaccination effects on CD4 cells after COVID-19. V dropped 4 bases and J dropped 0 bases, with 8 bases sitting between them. Per the germline V gene, CDR1 is SNHLY and CDR2 is FYNNEI. The CDR3 is 14 amino acids. Using viral peptide pools, the ViraFEST assay grew out antigen-specific CD4+ T cells prior to sequencing. Subsequent to a culture period of about ten days, CD4+ T cells were isolated. Two doses of either BNT162b2 or mRNA-1273 were given to each participant. Each well held two million PBMC cultured with around 9.4 ug/ml peptides and 9.5 to 10 IU/ml IL-2. Cultures got half-medium changes with IL-2 on days 3 and 7. On this clone itself: Its antigen is not known.

This table comes from immunoSEQ multiplex PCR, and its TCRdb copy is limited to in-frame clones, with some not included. The repertoire consists of 70,000 to 95,000 clones, with about three quarters occurring once and the leading ten covering more than 0.95%. The receptor was derived from a human donor who received a COVID-19 vaccine. The sample in question was CD4+ T cells from PBMCs cultured with HCoV-OC43 spike peptides, obtained after COVID-19 vaccination. Specified subset: HCoV-OC43 spike overlapping peptide pool stimulation. The genes are TRBV2 and TRBJ2-3, with D hard to call. CDR3 loop: CASSVSGSTDTQYF. As DNA, the CDR3 is TGTGCCAGCAGTGTATCCGGGAGCACAGATACGCAGTATTTT.